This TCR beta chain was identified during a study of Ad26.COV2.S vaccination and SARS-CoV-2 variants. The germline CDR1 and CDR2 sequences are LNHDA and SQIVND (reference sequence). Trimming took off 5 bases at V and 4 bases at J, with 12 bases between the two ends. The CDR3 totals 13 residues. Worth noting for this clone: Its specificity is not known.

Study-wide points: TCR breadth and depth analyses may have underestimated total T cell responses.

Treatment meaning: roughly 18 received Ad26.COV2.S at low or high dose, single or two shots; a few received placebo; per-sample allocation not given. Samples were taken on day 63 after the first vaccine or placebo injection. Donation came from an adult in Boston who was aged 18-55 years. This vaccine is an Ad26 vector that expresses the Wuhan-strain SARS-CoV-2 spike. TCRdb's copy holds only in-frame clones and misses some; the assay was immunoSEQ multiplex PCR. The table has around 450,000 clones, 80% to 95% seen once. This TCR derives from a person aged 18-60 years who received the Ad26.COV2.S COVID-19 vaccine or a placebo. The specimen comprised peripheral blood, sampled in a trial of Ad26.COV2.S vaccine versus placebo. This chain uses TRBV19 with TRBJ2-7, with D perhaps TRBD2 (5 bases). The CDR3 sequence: CASSPGLRYEQYF. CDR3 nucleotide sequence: TGTGCCAGTAGTCCAGGACTTCGGTACGAGCAGTACTTC.